This TCR beta chain comes out of a study of blood T cell repertoires in COVID-19. The junction had 18 bases not matched to a gene; V was cut back by 1 base and J by 6 bases. CDR1 and CDR2 from the germline V gene are SGHTA and FQGNSA. The length of the CDR3 is 19 residues. The participants were between roughly 18 and 90 years old and came from 24 US areas. Cohort allocation depended upon clinical history that participants reported. Two negative PCRs, clearance, or symptom resolution had been documented for recovered Cohort 3 donors. Study processing details: Estimated nucleated cell counts came from reference gene primer amplification. Repertoires were generated with immunoSEQ multiplex PCR, while TCRdb's copy carries only in-frame clones and drops some. D and trimming come from the DNA, and the V and J calls and clone size come from that table. The repertoire holds 200,000 to 250,000 clones, with roughly four fifths as singletons.

The sample was PBMCs or T cells enriched from blood (not recorded which). The rearrangement joins TRBV7-2 to TRBJ2-7, with 10 bases fitting TRBD2. This receptor was identified in a man in his forties who had recovered from COVID-19. The CDR3 region is CASSLVVGSPGLAWSEQYF. In nucleotides, the CDR3 is TGTGCCAGCAGCTTAGTTGTCGGTTCTCCGGGACTAGCGTGGTCCGAGCAGTACTTC.